This TCR beta chain is drawn from a study of CXCR3-negative and CXCR3-positive naive CD8 T cells. The CD45RO-CCR7+CD27+CD95- phenotype denoted naive CD8+ T cells. Carrying UMI labels, the TRB cDNA libraries were prepared through 5' RACE. TCRdb processed the 5' RACE reads again and assigns one entry to each CDR3 protein, with no DNA. The sample spans tens of thousands of distinct CDR3 sequences; the ten largest clones claim approximately 0.5%. Findings and limits, study-wide: CXCR3-expressing naive cells carried TRB CDR3s more hydrophobic than those of CXCR3-negative naive cells.

Germline assignment: CDR1 MNHNY and CDR2 SVGAGI (reference sequence). The CDR3 spans 15 residues. To note about this clonotype: What it recognizes is unknown.

The sequence was obtained from a human donor in good health. Some clones in this sample may be carry-over from other donors' samples. Specimen: naive CXCR3+ CD8+ T cells from blood. As for subset: CD45RO-CCR7+CD27+CD95- naive CD8+ T cells expressing CXCR3 (TNR3+). The chain is built from TRBV6-6 and TRBJ1-5; the TCRdb D gene call, TRBD1, has no DNA to confirm it. CDR3: CASSPQGAVNQPQHF.